This entry features one TCR beta chain sequence. Use of 60 Vbeta and 13 Jbeta primers characterized the PCR. Only in-frame clones appear in the TCRdb table, and some are missing; sequencing was by immunoSEQ multiplex PCR. Of some 150,000 clones in the sample, around 80% were seen once. This record belongs to a study of cytomegalovirus exposure and HLA in healthy donors. Trimming removed 2 bases at V and 9 bases at J, with 12 bases between. The germline V gene encodes CDR1 SGHDT and CDR2 YYEEEE. The CDR3 spans 13 residues. The receptor's source is a woman between 25 and 40 years old in good health and CMV-seropositive. Sequencing was carried out using PBMCs. The chain recombines TRBV5-6 with TRBJ2-1; D is possibly TRBD2 (5 bases). The CDR3 bases are TGTGCCAGCAGCTTTGGTCGGGGAAGTGAGCAGTTCTTC. It specifies CASSFGRGSEQFF.